These 3 T cell receptor beta chains were all obtained from the same sample, sequenced in a study of CD8 T cells in Susac syndrome. Reverse transcription of roughly 0.45 to 1 ug RNA was carried out with random hexamers. TCRdb passed the immunoSEQ multiplex PCR reads through MiXCR, listing each CDR3 protein once. Altogether some 65,000 distinct CDR3 sequences are present, around 95% being singletons, with the ten largest covering 0.55% to 0.7%. Material: CD8+ T cells from PBMCs. The receptors were gathered from a human donor with multiple sclerosis.

This clonotype is labeled medium-sized. V and J are TRBV4-1 and TRBJ2-7, with unresolved D. From germline, CDR1 is MGHRA and CDR2 YSYEKL. V was cut by 0 bases and J by 3 bases, with 9 bases left in between. This CDR3 is built from 14 residues. The CDR3 nucleotides are TGCGCCAGCAGCCAAGAATTCGGAGACTACGAGCAGTACTTC. Translating gives CASSQEFGDYEQYF.

This chain links TRBV29-1 with TRBJ2-7; TRBD1 is a possible D gene (6 bases). The CDR3 extends over 14 amino acids. The germline V and J ends were trimmed by 4 bases and 4 bases, with 17 bases remaining between them. CDR1 and CDR2 from the germline V gene are SQVTM and ANQGSEA. This CDR3 is CSVVPGADGYEQYF. In DNA, the CDR3 is TGCAGCGTTGTACCAGGGGCAGATGGATACGAGCAGTACTTC.

This chain connects TRBV15 to TRBJ2-5, with TRBD2 as a possible D gene (5 bases). The CDR3 length is 19 residues. CDR1 is LNHNV and CDR2 is YYDKDF in the germline V gene (reference sequence). Trimming pared 0 bases from V and 4 bases from J, leaving 24 bases between. The CDR3 region is CATSRDLLLALPTRETQYF. The CDR3, as DNA: TGTGCCACCAGCAGAGATCTCCTTTTAGCCTTACCTACTAGAGAGACCCAGTACTTC.